This TCR beta chain was documented in a study of glioma-infiltrating T cells. Amplification of TCR alpha and beta CDR3 regions from RNA used iRepertoire nested multiplex PCR. TCRdb processed the multiplex PCR reads anew with MiXCR; each CDR3 protein has one entry. The sample records approximately 100,000 distinct CDR3 sequences, 20% to 30% being singletons. The CDR3 loop spans 14 amino acids. CDR1 and CDR2 (germline): MNHEY, SMNVEV (reference sequence). Trimming stripped 5 bases from V and 8 bases from J, with 18 bases between. This clonotype showed up many times. The sequenced material came from glioma tissue, nonneoplastic brain tissue, or PBMCs (not recorded which). The chain uses TRBV27 and TRBJ1-2, with TRBD1 as a possible D gene (6 bases). The receptor was derived from a human donor with low-grade glioma or glioblastoma, undergoing nonglioma brain surgery, or in good health (not recorded which). This CDR3 reads CASSALQGRKGYTF. DNA for the CDR3: TGTGCCAGCAGTGCCCTACAGGGAAGGAAAGGCTACACCTTC.